One and the same sample provided the 18 T cell receptor beta chains below, sequenced in a study of cytomegalovirus exposure and HLA in healthy donors (dated by TCRdb to the late 2010s). Libraries came from the immunoSEQ multiplex PCR assay. For the multiplex PCR, a mixture combining 60 forward primers for TCR Vbeta segments and 13 reverse primers for TCR Jbeta segments was used. The table comes from immuneACCESS by way of TCRdb, which keeps in-frame sequences with V and J called. Part of the clones is missing from these tables; in studies checked, under half for an unresolved V gene and the rest for unknown reasons. The sample includes some 110,000 clones, with roughly three fifths observed a single time. Over 8.5% of the sample goes to the ten largest clones. Specimen: PBMCs. The receptors stem from a woman in her forties in good health and CMV-seropositive.

This rearrangement joins TRBV15 to TRBJ1-5; D may be TRBD1 (5 bases). With 4 bases removed from V and 6 bases from J, the gap between germline ends came to 16 bases. The CDR3 totals 15 residues. The germline V gene encodes CDR1 LNHNV and CDR2 YYDKDF (reference sequence). The CDR3 loop reads CATSMNRKARQPQHF. The CDR3 DNA is TGTGCCACCAGCATGAACAGGAAGGCTCGTCAGCCCCAGCATTTT.

The CDR3 sequence: CASSPLTGLNTEAFF. For the CDR3, the DNA is TGTGCCAGCAGCCCTCTGACAGGGTTGAACACTGAAGCTTTCTTT. The chain combines TRBV7-9 with TRBJ1-1; 7 positions agree with TRBD1. In germline, CDR1 is SEHNR, CDR2 FQNEAQ (reference sequence). The CDR3 is made up of 15 amino acids. Losses at the gene ends were 5 bases for V and 0 bases for J; bases not matched to a gene: 6.

J is TRBJ1-1 and V is TRBV9, with 7 nucleotides matching TRBD1. Unmatched junction bases numbered 9, after V lost 1 base and J lost 12 bases. Germline lookup yields CDR1 SGDLS and CDR2 YYNGEE. This CDR3 has 13 amino acids. In DNA form, the CDR3 reads TGTGCCAGCAGCGTATTCTCGGGGACAGAGCCTTTCTTT. Translated, it gives CASSVFSGTEPFF.

This chain connects TRBV19 to TRBJ1-5, with 8 bases that match TRBD1. The CDR3 is 16 amino acids. Trimming removed 0 bases from V and 1 base from J; junction bases left unmatched: 2. Germline assignment: CDR1 LNHDA and CDR2 SQIVND (reference sequence). The DNA for the CDR3 is TGTGCCAGTAGTATAGAACAGGGGGGGAGCAATCAGCCCCAGCATTTT. It yields the protein CASSIEQGGSNQPQHF.

This sequence joins TRBV30 and TRBJ1-6; 9 nucleotides line up with TRBD1. CDR3 length: 14 residues. The V and J ends lost 5 bases and 5 bases, in that order; junction bases with no gene match: 4. Germline V lookup: CDR1 GTSNPN, CDR2 SVGIG (reference sequence). The CDR3 DNA follows: TGTGCCTGGGAGACAGGGGGAAATAATTCACCCCTCCACTTT. This gives the protein CAWETGGNNSPLHF.

The V call is TRBV25-1, the J call TRBJ2-5; no clear D gene. Trimming removed 4 bases from V and 2 bases from J, with 8 bases in between. Germline V lookup: CDR1 MGHDK, CDR2 SYGVNS. This CDR3 spans 13 amino acids. The CDR3 loop is CASSGYPQETQYF. The CDR3 DNA follows: TGTGCCAGCAGTGGATACCCTCAAGAGACCCAGTACTTC.

This rearrangement joins TRBV9 to TRBJ2-2; 14 nucleotides line up with TRBD2. CDR1 is SGDLS, CDR2 YYNGEE, per germline. This CDR3 spans 19 amino acids. V gave up 4 bases and J gave up 5 bases; unmatched junction bases: 13. The CDR3 DNA reads TGTGCCAGCAGCACAGGACTAGCGGGAGGAGGGCGAGTAACCGGGGAGCTGTTTTTT. Protein: CASSTGLAGGGRVTGELFF.

This chain connects TRBV7-3 to TRBJ2-5; 8 bases fit TRBD2. The V gene's germline CDR1 is SGHTA and CDR2 FQGTGA. The CDR3 contains 15 residues. V lost 2 bases, J lost 5 bases, and 7 bases stayed unmatched. The CDR3 here is CASSLSSGSGETQYF. The CDR3 region has the DNA TGTGCCAGCAGCTTATCCAGCGGGAGCGGGGAGACCCAGTACTTC.

This clone showed up just a few times. This chain connects TRBV27 to TRBJ2-4, with a possible D match to TRBD2 (6 bases). In germline, CDR1 is MNHEY, CDR2 SMNVEV (reference sequence). The CDR3 is 17 residues long. Trimming stripped 8 bases from V and 5 bases from J, with 25 bases between. Here the CDR3 DNA reads TGTGCCAGCCAAAACCGCCTAATTAGCGGAGGGGAAAACATTCAGTACTTC. Its protein product is CASQNRLISGGENIQYF.

This clone was seen once. The chain has TRBV10-3 and TRBJ2-7; 10 nucleotides agree with TRBD2. V gave up 6 bases and J gave up 3 bases; unmatched junction bases: 11. The CDR3 runs 16 residues. Germline CDR1 is ENHRY and CDR2 is SYGVKD. CDR3 region: CAIRDASGGSFYEQYF. CDR3 coding DNA: TGTGCCATCAGGGACGCTAGCGGGGGTTCATTCTACGAGCAGTACTTC.

The chain recombines TRBV5-4 with TRBJ1-1, with 10 bases lining up with TRBD1. Germline CDR1 is SGHNT and CDR2 is YYREEE (reference sequence). Trimming took 0 bases from V and 4 from J; bases not matched to a gene: 0. The CDR3 has 14 amino acids. CDR3 nucleotides: TGTGCCAGCAGCTTGGGGGACAGGGGCACTGAAGCTTTCTTT. It codes for CASSLGDRGTEAFF.

The chain employs TRBV4-1 and TRBJ2-4; TRBD2 matches at 8 bases. The CDR3 contains 19 residues. Unmatched junction bases numbered 11, after V lost 0 bases and J lost 1 base. Germline V gives CDR1 MGHRA, CDR2 YSYEKL. CDR3 DNA sequence: TGCGCCAGCAGCCAAGAGCTAGCGGGCCCTAATGGGGCCAAAAACATTCAGTACTTC. It specifies CASSQELAGPNGAKNIQYF.

The chain is built from TRBV6-5 and TRBJ2-7; D is perhaps TRBD1 (5 bases). The V gene lost 7 bases and the J gene lost 8 bases, with 18 bases spanning the gap. The CDR3 runs 13 residues. Germline V gives CDR1 MNHEY, CDR2 SVGAGI. CDR3 in DNA: TGTGCCAGCAAGTCCCGGACAAGCCTCCAGCAGTACTTC. Amino acid sequence: CASKSRTSLQQYF.

This chain links TRBV9 with TRBJ2-1, with a tentative D call TRBD2 (5 bases). The CDR3 spans 17 residues. CDR1 and CDR2 from the germline V gene are SGDLS and YYNGEE. V lost 0 bases to trimming and J lost 2 bases, with 15 bases between them. CDR3 DNA: TGTGCCAGCAGCGTAGGGGCCACTAGGACGGCCTACAATGAGCAGTTCTTC. Its translation is CASSVGATRTAYNEQFF. Full variable domain (rest looked up from reference TRBV9 and TRBJ2-1): DSGVTQTPKHLITATGQRVTLRCSPRSGDLSVYWYQQSLDQGLQFLIQYYNGEERAKGNILERFSAQQFPDLHSELNLSSLELGDSALYFCASSVGATRTAYNEQFFGPGTRLTVL.

CDR3 protein: CASSLRSAGEGYEQYF. The CDR3 nucleotides read TGTGCCAGCAGCTTAAGGTCAGCGGGAGAGGGTTACGAGCAGTACTTC. This chain connects TRBV7-2 to TRBJ2-7; 8 bases are a match to TRBD2. J gave up 4 bases and V 2 bases, and 10 bases lay outside the gene matches. The CDR3 has 16 amino acids. Germline V gene data show CDR1 as SGHTA and CDR2 as FQGNSA.

A single count supports this clone. This chain joins TRBV2 and TRBJ2-7; D remains ambiguous. This CDR3 has 14 amino acids. V lost 1 base and J 9 bases, leaving 16 bases between the germline ends. Per germline, CDR1 SNHLY and CDR2 FYNNEI. The CDR3 loop is CASSEGIVSNGQYF. In DNA, the CDR3 is TGTGCCAGCAGTGAAGGAATAGTTTCCAACGGGCAGTACTTC.

The V gene is TRBV28, the J gene TRBJ2-3; 8 nucleotides align to TRBD2. Germline V gene lookup returns CDR1 MDHEN and CDR2 SYDVKM. The junction had 9 bases not matched to a gene; V was cut back by 1 base and J by 0 bases. The CDR3 has 18 amino acids. CDR3 bases: TGTGCCAGCAGTTTATCGGGTAGCGGGATAACCAGCACAGATACGCAGTATTTT. This encodes CASSLSGSGITSTDTQYF.

The chain couples TRBV7-2 to TRBJ1-2, with TRBD1 as a possible D gene (5 bases). Germline V gives CDR1 SGHTA, CDR2 FQGNSA. The CDR3 loop spans 13 amino acids. V was trimmed by 4 bases and J by 6 bases, leaving 12 bases between them. CDR3 protein: CASSYMGGDGYTF. CDR3 nucleotide sequence: TGTGCCAGCAGCTACATGGGGGGGGATGGCTACACCTTC.